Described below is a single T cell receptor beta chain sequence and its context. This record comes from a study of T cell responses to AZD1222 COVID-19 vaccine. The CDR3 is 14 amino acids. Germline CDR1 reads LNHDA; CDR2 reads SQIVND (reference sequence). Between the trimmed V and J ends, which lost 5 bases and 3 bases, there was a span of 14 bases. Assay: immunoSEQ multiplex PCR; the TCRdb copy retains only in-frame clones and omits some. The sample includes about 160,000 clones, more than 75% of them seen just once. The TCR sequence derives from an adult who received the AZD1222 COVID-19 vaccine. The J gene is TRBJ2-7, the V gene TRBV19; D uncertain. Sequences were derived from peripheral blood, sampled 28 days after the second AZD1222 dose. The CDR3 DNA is TGTGCCAGTAGTCTGGCCCCGACAAACTACGAGCAGTACTTC. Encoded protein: CASSLAPTNYEQYF.